The sequence of this TCR beta chain was determined in a study of T cell responses to AZD1222 COVID-19 vaccine. Study findings and constraints: There were vaccine-associated CD4 TCRs across spike, dominant at 160-218 and 743-854. Donors were mostly white British, more females; clonal diversity possibly underestimated.

The germline gives CDR1 SGHDT, CDR2 YYEEEE. This CDR3 is built from 14 residues. Trimming removed 4 bases from V and 4 bases from J, with 14 bases in between. About this clone: The antigen is not known.

The table came from immunoSEQ multiplex PCR; TCRdb's copy has only in-frame clones and leaves some out. The table shows approximately 73,000 clones, with nearly 85% occurring only once. Material: peripheral blood, obtained on day 0 of AZD1222 vaccination. The TCR sequence derives from an adult in good health. The chain joins TRBV5-6 to TRBJ1-2; D may be TRBD1 (5 bases). The CDR3 DNA reads TGTGCCAGCAGCCCATCGACAGATCCCTATGGCTACACCTTC. Protein product: CASSPSTDPYGYTF.